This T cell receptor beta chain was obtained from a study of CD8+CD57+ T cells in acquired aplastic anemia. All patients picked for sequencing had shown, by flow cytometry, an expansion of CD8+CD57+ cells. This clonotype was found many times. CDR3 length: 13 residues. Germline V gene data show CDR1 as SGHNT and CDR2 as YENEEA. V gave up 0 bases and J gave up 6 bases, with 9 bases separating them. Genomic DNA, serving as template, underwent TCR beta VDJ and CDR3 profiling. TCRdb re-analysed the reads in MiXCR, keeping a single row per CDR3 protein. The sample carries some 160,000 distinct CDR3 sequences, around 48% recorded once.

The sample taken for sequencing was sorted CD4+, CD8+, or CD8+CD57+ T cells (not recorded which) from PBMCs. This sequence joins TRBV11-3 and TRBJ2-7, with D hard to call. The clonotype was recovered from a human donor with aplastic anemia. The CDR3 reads CASSLEATLEQYF. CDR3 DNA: TGTGCCAGCAGCTTAGAGGCCACTCTCGAGCAGTACTTC.